The clone carrying this T cell receptor (beta chain) was observed a handful of times. What it recognizes is unknown. The sample is drawn from a study of spatial heterogeneity in lung cancer. Findings of the study overall: Ubiquitous expanded tumor TCRs appeared in blood more at resection than follow-up.

The sample's time point: sample taken at primary tumor resection. V lost 0 bases, J lost 3 bases, and 10 bases lay in between. This CDR3 has 14 residues. The germline gives CDR1 SGDLS, CDR2 YYNGEE. TCRdb reprocessed the 5' RACE reads with MiXCR, giving one entry per CDR3 protein. This table has about 92,000 distinct CDR3 sequences, about 12% appearing once. Here the sequenced sample was PBMCs, taken at surgery. The genes are TRBV9 and TRBJ2-7, with D hard to call. This TCR derives from a male donor with early-stage non-small cell lung cancer. As DNA, the CDR3 is TGTGCCAGCAGCGTAGATGGGCAGAACTACGAGCAGTACTTC. It specifies CASSVDGQNYEQYF.